The clone carrying this TCR beta chain was counted at least ten times. This entry is derived from a study of naive and memory T cell subsets. An equimolar mix of two oligonucleotides served as the beta constant-region primer for TRBC1 and TRBC2. TCRdb redid the calling of the UMI-ligation and nested PCR reads with MiXCR, one entry per CDR3 protein. The sample records 25,000 to 30,000 distinct CDR3 sequences, 9.5% to 12% being singletons. Germline lookup yields CDR1 GTSNPN and CDR2 SVGIG (reference sequence). Trimming left V 2 bases short and J 0 bases short, with 11 bases between. The CDR3 is 14 residues long.

The sequenced material came from effector memory CD4+ T cells from blood. Subset here: effector memory, CD45RA- CD27-. This receptor was taken from a human donor in good health. The J gene is TRBJ2-7, the V gene TRBV30; D may be TRBD2 (6 bases). Here the CDR3 reads CAWSPGTLSYEQYF. The CDR3 region has the DNA TGTGCCTGGAGTCCCGGGACTCTCTCCTACGAGCAGTACTTC.